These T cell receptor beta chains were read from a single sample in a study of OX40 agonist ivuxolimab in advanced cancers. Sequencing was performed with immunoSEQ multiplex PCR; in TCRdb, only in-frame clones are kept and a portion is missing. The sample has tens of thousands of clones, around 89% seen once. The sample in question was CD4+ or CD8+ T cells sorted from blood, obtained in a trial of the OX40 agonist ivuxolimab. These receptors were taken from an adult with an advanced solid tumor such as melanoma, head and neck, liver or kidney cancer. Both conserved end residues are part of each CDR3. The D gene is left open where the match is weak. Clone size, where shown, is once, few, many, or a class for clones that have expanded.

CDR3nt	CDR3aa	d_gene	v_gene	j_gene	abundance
TGCGCCAGCAGCCAAGATCCGGGGACTAGCGGGAGAAGCTACGAGCAGTACTTC	CASSQDPGTSGRSYEQYF	TRBD2	TRBV4-1	TRBJ2-7	NA
TGTGCCAGCAGCCCACAGGGGGTCGAGCAGTACTTC	CASSPQGVEQYF	TRBD1	TRBV11-2	TRBJ2-7	NA
TGTGCCAGCAGCGTAGACGGGGTCCAAGAGACCCAGTACTTC	CASSVDGVQETQYF	NA	TRBV9	TRBJ2-5	NA
TGCGCCAGCAGCCATGGGCCTCGGGGGGACACTGAAGCTTTCTTT	CASSHGPRGDTEAFF	NA	TRBV4-1	TRBJ1-1	NA
TGTGCCAGCAGTTTCTCCCAGACTAGCGGGAGCTTCTACGAGCAGTACTTC	CASSFSQTSGSFYEQYF	TRBD2	TRBV28	TRBJ2-7	NA
TGTGCCAGCCAGGACTTCTCGGGACAGGGGCTTGCTAGGCCGGGTGAGACCCAGTACTTC	CASQDFSGQGLARPGETQYF	TRBD1	TRBV28	TRBJ2-5	once
TGTGCCAGCAGTTTTCTTAACTCCTTGGGGGCAGATACGCAGTATTTT	CASSFLNSLGADTQYF	NA	TRBV27	TRBJ2-3	NA
TGTGCCAGCAGTTACTTGACAGTCGAGGAGCTGTTTTTT	CASSYLTVEELFF	NA	TRBV6-6	TRBJ2-2	NA
TGCGCCAGCAGTGAGCCCCAAACCGGACAGGAGTTTGCCACCTTC	CASSEPQTGQEFATF	TRBD1	TRBV10-2	TRBJ1-2	once
TGCAGCGTTGAAGGTGGGCAGGGGGCCTATGGCTACACCTTC	CSVEGGQGAYGYTF	TRBD1	TRBV29-1	TRBJ1-2	NA
TGTGCCAGCAACGAAATTATGAACACTGAAGCTTTCTTT	CASNEIMNTEAFF	NA	TRBV2	TRBJ1-1	NA
TGTGCCAGCAGCCAAGGGCCGACTATGGGCTACACCTTC	CASSQGPTMGYTF	NA	TRBV16	TRBJ1-2	NA
TGTGCCAGTAGTATCAGTTTCTCCTACAATGAGCAGTTCTTC	CASSISFSYNEQFF	NA	TRBV19	TRBJ2-1	NA
TGTGCCAGCAGGGACAGGGGAAGAGATACGCAGTATTTT	CASRDRGRDTQYF	TRBD1	TRBV2	TRBJ2-3	NA
TGTGCCAGCAGTTTACAGTATTCCTACGAGCAGTACTTC	CASSLQYSYEQYF	NA	TRBV27	TRBJ2-7	NA
TGTGCCAGCAGCCCAGGACAACCTAACTATGGCTACACCTTC	CASSPGQPNYGYTF	NA	TRBV7-2	TRBJ1-2	few
TGTGCCTGGAGTGTGGGCCCTGCCGGCTCCTACGAGCAGTACTTC	CAWSVGPAGSYEQYF	NA	TRBV30	TRBJ2-7	NA